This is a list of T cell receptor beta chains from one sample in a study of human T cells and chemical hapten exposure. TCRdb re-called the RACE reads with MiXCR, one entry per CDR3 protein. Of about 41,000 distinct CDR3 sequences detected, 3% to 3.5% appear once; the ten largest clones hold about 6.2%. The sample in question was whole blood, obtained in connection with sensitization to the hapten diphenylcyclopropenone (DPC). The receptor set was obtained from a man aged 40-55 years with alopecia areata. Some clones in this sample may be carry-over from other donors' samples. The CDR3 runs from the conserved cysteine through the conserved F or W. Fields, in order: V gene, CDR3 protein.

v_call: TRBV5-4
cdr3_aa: CASSLAQGAGTEAFF

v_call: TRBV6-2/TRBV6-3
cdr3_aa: CASSRTGLNQPQHF

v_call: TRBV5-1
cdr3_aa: CASSNLRDRGDYYYEQYF

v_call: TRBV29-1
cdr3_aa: CSVAQGQLNTEAFF

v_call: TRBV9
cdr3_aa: CASSRRGGETQYF

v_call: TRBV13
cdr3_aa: CASSLEGTTGPNEKLFF

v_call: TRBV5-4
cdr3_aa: CASSTGPGRTNEKLFF

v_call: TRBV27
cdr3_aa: CASSLGLAGVHDMETQYF

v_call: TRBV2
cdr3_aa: CASSGGQGGEAFF

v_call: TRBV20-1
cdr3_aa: CSARIQGISLYGYTF

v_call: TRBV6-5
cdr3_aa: CASGLGLADTDTQYF

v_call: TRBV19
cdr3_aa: CASKGSGTFYEAFF

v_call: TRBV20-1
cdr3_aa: CSAKPGVADIQYF

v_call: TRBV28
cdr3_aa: CASVEASTDTQYF

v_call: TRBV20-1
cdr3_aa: CGSPPGLGANVLTF

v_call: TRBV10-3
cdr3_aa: CAISEIQGPGYTF

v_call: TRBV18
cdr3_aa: CASSPGQETSPNEKLFF

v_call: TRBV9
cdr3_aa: CASSERRTSGIFPYTDTQYF

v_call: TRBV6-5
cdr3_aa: CASSGGLAGFYNEQFF

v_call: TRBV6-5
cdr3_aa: CASSYSQGDTEAFF

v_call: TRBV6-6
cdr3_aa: CASTQRTGPGANVLTF

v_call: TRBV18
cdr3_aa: CASSPQEEQFF

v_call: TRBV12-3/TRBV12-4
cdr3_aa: CASSLDRPGAKNIQYF

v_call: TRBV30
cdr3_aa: CAWSVGTLAYEQYF

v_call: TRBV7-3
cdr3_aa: CASSLVRGSGELFF

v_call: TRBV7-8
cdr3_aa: CASSRGLAGVSAYEQYF

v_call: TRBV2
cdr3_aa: CASVARGGQNTEAFF

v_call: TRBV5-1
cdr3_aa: CASSLGTQRDTQYF

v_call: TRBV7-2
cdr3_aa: CASSPRGGSSGANVLTF

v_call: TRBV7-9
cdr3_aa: CASSRGQPPYEQYF

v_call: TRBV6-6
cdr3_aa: CASSLTSGSVNEQFF

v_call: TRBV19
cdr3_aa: CGSSIRFPREMGDIQYF

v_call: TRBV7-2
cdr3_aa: CASSLRGRGRASPTDTQYF

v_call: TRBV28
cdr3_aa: CASSLARGAAGELFF

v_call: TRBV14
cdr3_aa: CASSRTAVNAFF

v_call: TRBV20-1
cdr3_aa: CSAQTVGSSYNEQFF